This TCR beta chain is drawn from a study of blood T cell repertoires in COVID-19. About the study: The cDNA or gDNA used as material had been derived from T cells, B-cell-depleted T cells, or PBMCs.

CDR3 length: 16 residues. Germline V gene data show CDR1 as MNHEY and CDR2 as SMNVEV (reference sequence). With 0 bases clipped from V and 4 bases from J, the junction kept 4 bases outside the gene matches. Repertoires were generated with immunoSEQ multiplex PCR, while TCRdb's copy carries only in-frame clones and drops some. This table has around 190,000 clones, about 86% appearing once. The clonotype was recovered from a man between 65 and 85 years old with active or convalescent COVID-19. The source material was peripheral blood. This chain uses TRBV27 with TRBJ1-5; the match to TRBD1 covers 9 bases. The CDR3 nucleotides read TGTGCCAGCAGTTTATCGGCGACAGGGGGTAATCAGCCCCAGCATTTT. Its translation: CASSLSATGGNQPQHF.